This T cell receptor (beta chain) was obtained from a study of blood T cell repertoires in COVID-19. CDR1 and CDR2 from the germline V gene are SGHDT and YYEEEE. The CDR3 sequence is 15 residues long. V lost 1 base to trimming and J lost 10 bases; unmatched junction nucleotides: 10. This table comes from immunoSEQ multiplex PCR, and its TCRdb copy is limited to in-frame clones, with some not included. The data contain around 320,000 clones, 85% to 90% of them singletons. This receptor was taken from a woman in her forties or fifties who had been exposed to COVID-19. The chain has TRBV5-6 and TRBJ2-5, with TRBD2 identical over 10 bases. Sequencing used PBMCs or T cells enriched from blood (not recorded which). The CDR3 DNA is TGTGCCAGCAGCTTGTTGGGAGCGGGGGGGCGTGACCAGTACTTC. This translates into CASSLLGAGGRDQYF.